This T cell receptor (beta chain) stems from a study of T cell responses to AZD1222 COVID-19 vaccine. V lost 5 bases and J lost 6; bases outside the gene matches: 7. Germline V lookup: CDR1 MNHEY, CDR2 SVGAGI. CDR3 length: 15 amino acids. Measured with immunoSEQ multiplex PCR; TCRdb has only the in-frame clones, and not every one. Of roughly 86,000 clones in the sample, 80% to 90% were seen once. This chain joins TRBV6-5 and TRBJ1-6, with 7 bases lining up with TRBD1. Material: peripheral blood, obtained on day 0 of AZD1222 vaccination. The origin of this receptor is an adult in good health. The CDR3 is CASSQRGQTNSPLHF. The DNA of the CDR3 is TGTGCCAGCAGTCAAAGGGGACAGACTAATTCACCCCTCCACTTT.